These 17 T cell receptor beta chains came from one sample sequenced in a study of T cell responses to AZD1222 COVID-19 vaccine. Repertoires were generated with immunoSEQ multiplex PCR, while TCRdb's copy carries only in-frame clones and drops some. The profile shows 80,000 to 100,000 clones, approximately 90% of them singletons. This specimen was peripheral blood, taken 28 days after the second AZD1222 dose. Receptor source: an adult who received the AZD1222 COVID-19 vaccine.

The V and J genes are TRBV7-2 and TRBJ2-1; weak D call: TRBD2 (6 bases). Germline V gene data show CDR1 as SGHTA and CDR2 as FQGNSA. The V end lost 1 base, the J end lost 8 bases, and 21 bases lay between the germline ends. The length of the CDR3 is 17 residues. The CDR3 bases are TGTGCCAGCAGCTTAGTGGGACTCCCCGAGTACGGGGATGAGCAGTTCTTC. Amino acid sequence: CASSLVGLPEYGDEQFF.

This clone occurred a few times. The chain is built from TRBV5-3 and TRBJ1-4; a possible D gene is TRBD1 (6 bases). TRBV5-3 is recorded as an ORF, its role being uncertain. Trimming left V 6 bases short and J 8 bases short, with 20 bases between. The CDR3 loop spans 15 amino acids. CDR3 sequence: CARIFRQVEGEKLFF. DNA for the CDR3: TGTGCCAGAATTTTTCGACAGGTGGAGGGGGAAAAACTGTTTTTT.

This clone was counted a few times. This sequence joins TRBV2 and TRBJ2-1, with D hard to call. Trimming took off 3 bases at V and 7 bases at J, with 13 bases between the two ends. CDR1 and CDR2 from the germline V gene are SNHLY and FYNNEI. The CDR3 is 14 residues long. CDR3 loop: CASSEKFLNNEQFF. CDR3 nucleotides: TGTGCCAGCAGTGAGAAGTTTCTTAATAATGAGCAGTTCTTC.

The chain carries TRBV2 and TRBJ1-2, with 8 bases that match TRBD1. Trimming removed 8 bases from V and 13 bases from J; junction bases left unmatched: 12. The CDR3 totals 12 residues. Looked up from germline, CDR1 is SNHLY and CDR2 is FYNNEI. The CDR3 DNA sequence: TGTGCCAGCGACAGGGGATCTATGGGTTGCACCTTC. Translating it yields CASDRGSMGCTF.

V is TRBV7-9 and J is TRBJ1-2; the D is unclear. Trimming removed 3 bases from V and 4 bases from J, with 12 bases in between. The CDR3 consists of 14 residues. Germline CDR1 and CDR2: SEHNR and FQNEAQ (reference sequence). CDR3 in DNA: TGTGCCAGCAGCTTCCAAGACGCATTCTATGGCTACACCTTC. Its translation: CASSFQDAFYGYTF.

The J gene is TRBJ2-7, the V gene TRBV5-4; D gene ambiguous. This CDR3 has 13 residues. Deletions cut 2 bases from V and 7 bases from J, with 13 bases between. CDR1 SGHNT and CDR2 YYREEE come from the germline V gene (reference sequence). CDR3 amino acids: CASSLPGRREQYF. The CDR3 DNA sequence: TGTGCCAGCAGCTTACCCGGCCGGCGAGAGCAGTACTTC.

CDR3 amino acids: CAASNRAGTSVGVNTEAFF. The CDR3 nucleotides read TGTGCCGCTTCAAATCGAGCCGGGACGTCCGTGGGGGTGAACACTGAAGCTTTCTTT. V usage is TRBV19 and J usage is TRBJ1-1; tentative D call: TRBD1 (5 bases). The germline V gene has CDR1 LNHDA and CDR2 SQIVND (reference sequence). With 11 bases removed from V and 0 bases from J, the gap between germline ends came to 31 bases. The CDR3 contains 19 residues.

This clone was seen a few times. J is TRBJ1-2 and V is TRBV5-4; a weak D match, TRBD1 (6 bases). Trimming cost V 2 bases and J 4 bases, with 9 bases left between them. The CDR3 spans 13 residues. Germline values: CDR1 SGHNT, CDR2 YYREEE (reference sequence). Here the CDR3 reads CASSFDRSYGYTF. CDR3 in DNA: TGTGCCAGCAGCTTCGACAGGAGCTATGGCTACACCTTC.

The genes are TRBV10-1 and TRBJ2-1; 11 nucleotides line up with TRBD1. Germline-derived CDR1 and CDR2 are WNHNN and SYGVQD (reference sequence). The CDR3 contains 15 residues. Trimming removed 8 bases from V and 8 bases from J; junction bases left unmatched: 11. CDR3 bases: TGCGCCAGCTCGTCCTCGGGACAGGGGGGTTATGAGCAGTTCTTC. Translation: CASSSSGQGGYEQFF.

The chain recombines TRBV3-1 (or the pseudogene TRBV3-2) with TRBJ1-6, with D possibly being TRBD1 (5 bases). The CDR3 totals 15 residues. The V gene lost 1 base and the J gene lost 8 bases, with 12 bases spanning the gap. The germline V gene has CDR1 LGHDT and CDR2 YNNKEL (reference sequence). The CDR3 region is CASSQVWQGDSPLHF. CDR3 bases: TGTGCCAGCAGCCAAGTATGGCAGGGTGATTCACCCCTCCACTTT.

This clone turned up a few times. In nucleotides, the CDR3 is TGTGCCAGCTCACCGGGGCATACCTCCTACGAGCAGTACTTC. This encodes CASSPGHTSYEQYF. The chain has TRBV18 and TRBJ2-7; a possible D gene is TRBD1 (5 bases). Germline V gene sequence: CDR1 KGHSH, CDR2 LQKENI. The V and J ends lost 3 bases and 0 bases respectively, with 9 bases between them. CDR3 length: 14 amino acids.

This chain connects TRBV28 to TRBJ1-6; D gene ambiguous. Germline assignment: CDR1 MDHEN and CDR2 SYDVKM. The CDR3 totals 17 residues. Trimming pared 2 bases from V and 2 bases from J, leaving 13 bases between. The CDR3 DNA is TGTGCCAGCAGTTTAGTGACATCTCCGACCTATAATTCACCCCTCCACTTT. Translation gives CASSLVTSPTYNSPLHF.

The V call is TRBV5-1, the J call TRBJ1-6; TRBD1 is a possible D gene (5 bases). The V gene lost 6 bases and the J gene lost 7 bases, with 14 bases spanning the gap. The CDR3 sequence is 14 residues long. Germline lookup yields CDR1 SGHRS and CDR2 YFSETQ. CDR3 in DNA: TGCGCCAGCACTCTCAACCAGGGAAATTCACCCCTCCACTTT. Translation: CASTLNQGNSPLHF. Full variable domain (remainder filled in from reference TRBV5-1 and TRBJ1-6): KAGVTQTPRYLIKTRGQQVTLSCSPISGHRSVSWYQQTPGQGLQFLFEYFSETQRNKGNFPGRFSGRQFSNSRSEMNVSTLELGDSALYLCASTLNQGNSPLHFGNGTRLTVT.

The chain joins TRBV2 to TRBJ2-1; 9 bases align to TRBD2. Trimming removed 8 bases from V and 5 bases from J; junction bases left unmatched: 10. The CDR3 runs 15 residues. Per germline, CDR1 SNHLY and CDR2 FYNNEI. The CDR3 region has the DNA TGTGCCAGCTGGTGGAGTAGCGGGGGAAACAATGAGCAGTTCTTC. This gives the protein CASWWSSGGNNEQFF.

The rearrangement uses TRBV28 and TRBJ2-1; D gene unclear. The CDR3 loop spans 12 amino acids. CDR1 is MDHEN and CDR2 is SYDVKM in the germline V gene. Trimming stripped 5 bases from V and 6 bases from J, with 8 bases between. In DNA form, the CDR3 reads TGTGCCAGCAGTCGATTCCCCAATGAGCAGTTCTTC. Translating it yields CASSRFPNEQFF.

CDR3 sequence reads: CASSQKKGGTSGRNEQFF. CDR3 nucleotide sequence: TGTGCCAGCAGCCAAAAGAAGGGGGGGACTAGCGGAAGAAATGAGCAGTTCTTC. V and J are TRBV3-1 (or the pseudogene TRBV3-2) and TRBJ2-1, with TRBD2 matching over 11 bases. The germline V gene encodes CDR1 LGHDT and CDR2 YNNKEL (reference sequence). The CDR3 has 18 residues. V lost 2 bases, J lost 7 bases, and 13 bases stayed unmatched.

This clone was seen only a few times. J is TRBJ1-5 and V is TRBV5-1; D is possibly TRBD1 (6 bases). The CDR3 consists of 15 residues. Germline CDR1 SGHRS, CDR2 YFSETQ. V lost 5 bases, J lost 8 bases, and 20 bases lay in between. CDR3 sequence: CASRRNTGTAEPQHF. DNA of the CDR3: TGCGCCAGCAGAAGAAATACAGGGACCGCTGAGCCCCAGCATTTT.